This is a list of T cell receptor beta chains from one sample in a study of cytomegalovirus exposure and HLA in healthy donors. TCRdb's table, derived via immunoSEQ multiplex PCR, lists solely in-frame clones and lacks some. The sample has some 60,000 clones; about 89% are singletons. The sequenced sample was PBMCs. The receptors stem from a man between 18 and 35 years old in good health and CMV-seronegative. The CDR3 runs from the conserved cysteine through the conserved F or W. The D gene is left open where the match is weak. Part of the rows lack a size; the others show once, few, many or a class for expanded clones.

-	-	TRBV2	12	TRBJ2-7	CASNRVVDEQYF	TGTGCCAGCAACAGGGTGGTGGACGAGCAGTACTTC
-	TRBD2	TRBV4-1	15	TRBJ2-3	CASTILAASTDTQYF	TGCGCCAGCACCATACTAGCGGCTAGCACAGATACGCAGTATTTT
-	-	TRBV4-1	16	TRBJ1-4	CASSQDGIDKNEKLFF	TGCGCCAGCAGCCAAGACGGGATTGACAAGAATGAAAAACTGTTTTTT
once	-	TRBV2	15	TRBJ2-5	CASRGSGPTGETQYF	TGTGCCAGCAGGGGATCGGGCCCTACAGGGGAGACCCAGTACTTC
-	TRBD2	TRBV10-3	14	TRBJ2-7	CAIRGSLAGVEQYF	TGTGCCATCAGGGGCTCGCTAGCGGGGGTCGAGCAGTACTTC
-	-	TRBV30	15	TRBJ1-6	CAWSEKRRGLSPLHF	TGTGCCTGGAGTGAAAAACGGCGGGGCCTTTCACCCCTCCACTTT
-	-	TRBV30	16	TRBJ2-2	CAWSVISFTVTGELFF	TGTGCCTGGAGTGTAATCTCGTTTACGGTTACCGGGGAGCTGTTTTTT
-	TRBD1	TRBV9	15	TRBJ2-1	CASSEWTGGSNEQFF	TGTGCCAGCAGCGAATGGACAGGGGGGAGCAATGAGCAGTTCTTC
-	TRBD2	TRBV19	13	TRBJ2-5	CATYGGGLETQYF	TGTGCCACCTATGGGGGAGGGCTAGAGACCCAGTACTTC
-	TRBD2	TRBV2	16	TRBJ2-7	CASRPDPGLAVYEQYF	TGTGCCAGCAGGCCCGACCCGGGACTAGCGGTCTACGAGCAGTACTTC
-	-	TRBV27	14	TRBJ2-7	CASSWGVSTYEQYF	TGTGCCAGCAGTTGGGGGGTTAGTACCTACGAGCAGTACTTC
-	-	TRBV25-1	12	TRBJ1-3	CASNDRGNTIYF	TGTGCCAGCAATGATCGTGGAAACACCATATATTTT
-	TRBD2	TRBV28	17	TRBJ2-5	CASSLPSGGRYQETQYF	TGTGCCAGCAGTTTACCTAGCGGGGGCCGGTACCAAGAGACCCAGTACTTC
-	-	TRBV2	15	TRBJ1-5	CASSYKTGSNQPQHF	TGTGCCAGCAGTTACAAAACGGGGAGCAATCAGCCCCAGCATTTT
few	TRBD1	TRBV6-1	14	TRBJ1-2	CASEGTGGVYGYTF	TGTGCCAGCGAAGGGACAGGGGGAGTCTATGGCTACACCTTC
-	-	TRBV6-5	16	TRBJ1-1	CASSYSHGQPNTEAFF	TGTGCCAGCAGTTACTCTCACGGACAGCCGAACACTGAAGCTTTCTTT
-	-	TRBV6-5	12	TRBJ1-1	CASSSPETEAFF	TGTGCCAGCAGTTCCCCGGAGACTGAAGCTTTCTTT
-	-	TRBV5-1	14	TRBJ2-2	CASSPGPTAGELFF	TGCGCCAGCAGCCCAGGGCCTACTGCCGGGGAGCTGTTTTTT
-	-	TRBV29-1	15	TRBJ2-2	CSAESGRKNTGELFF	TGCAGCGCTGAAAGCGGCAGGAAAAACACCGGGGAGCTGTTTTTT
once	-	TRBV21-1	15	TRBJ1-2	CASSSPIEESIGYTF	TGTGCCAGCAGCTCACCCATAGAGGAGTCTATTGGCTACACCTTC
few	-	TRBV25-1	12	TRBJ2-2	CASRQGHRGAVF	TGTGCCAGCAGACAGGGACACCGGGGAGCTGTTTTT
-	TRBD2	TRBV5-4	17	TRBJ2-5	CASREGTSGGLKETQYF	TGTGCCAGCAGGGAAGGGACTAGCGGGGGTCTAAAGGAGACCCAGTACTTC
once	-	TRBV9	15	TRBJ1-1	CASSPEGGIGTEAFF	TGTGCCAGCAGCCCCGAGGGGGGGATCGGCACTGAAGCTTTCTTT
-	TRBD1	TRBV5-1	14	TRBJ2-7	CASSLTTGPYEQYF	TGCGCCAGCAGCTTGACGACAGGGCCCTACGAGCAGTACTTC
-	-	TRBV11-3	15	TRBJ2-3	CASSTALGGGDTQYF	TGTGCCAGCAGCACCGCCCTAGGGGGTGGAGATACGCAGTATTTT
-	-	TRBV6-1	14	TRBJ2-1	CASSVAGENNEQFF	TGTGCCAGCAGTGTCGCCGGAGAGAACAATGAGCAGTTCTTC
once	TRBD1	TRBV11-3	15	TRBJ2-2	CASSDGTANTGELFF	TGTGCCAGCAGCGACGGGACAGCGAACACCGGGGAGCTGTTTTTT
-	-	TRBV30	11	TRBJ2-1	CAWSSPSEQFF	TGTGCCTGGAGTTCCCCTAGTGAGCAGTTCTTC
-	-	TRBV30	15	TRBJ1-2	CAWSAPGPSVYGYTF	TGTGCCTGGAGTGCCCCAGGGCCGTCTGTCTATGGCTACACCTTC